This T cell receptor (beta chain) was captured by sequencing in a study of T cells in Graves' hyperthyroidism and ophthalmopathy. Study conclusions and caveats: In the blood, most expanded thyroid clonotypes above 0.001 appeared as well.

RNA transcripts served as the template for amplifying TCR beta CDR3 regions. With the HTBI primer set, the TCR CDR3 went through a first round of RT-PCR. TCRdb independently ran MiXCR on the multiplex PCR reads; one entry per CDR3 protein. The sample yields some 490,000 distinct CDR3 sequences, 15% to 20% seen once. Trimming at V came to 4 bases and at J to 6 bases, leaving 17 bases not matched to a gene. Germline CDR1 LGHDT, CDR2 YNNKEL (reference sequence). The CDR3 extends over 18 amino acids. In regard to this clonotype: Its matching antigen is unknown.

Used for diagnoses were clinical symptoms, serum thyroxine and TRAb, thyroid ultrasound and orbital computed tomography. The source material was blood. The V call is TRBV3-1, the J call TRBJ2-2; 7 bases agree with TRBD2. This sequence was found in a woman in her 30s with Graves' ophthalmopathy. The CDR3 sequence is CASSRKLSGGSSAGELFF. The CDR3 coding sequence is TGTGCCAGCAGCCGCAAATTATCTGGCGGGAGCTCAGCCGGGGAGCTGTTTTTT.